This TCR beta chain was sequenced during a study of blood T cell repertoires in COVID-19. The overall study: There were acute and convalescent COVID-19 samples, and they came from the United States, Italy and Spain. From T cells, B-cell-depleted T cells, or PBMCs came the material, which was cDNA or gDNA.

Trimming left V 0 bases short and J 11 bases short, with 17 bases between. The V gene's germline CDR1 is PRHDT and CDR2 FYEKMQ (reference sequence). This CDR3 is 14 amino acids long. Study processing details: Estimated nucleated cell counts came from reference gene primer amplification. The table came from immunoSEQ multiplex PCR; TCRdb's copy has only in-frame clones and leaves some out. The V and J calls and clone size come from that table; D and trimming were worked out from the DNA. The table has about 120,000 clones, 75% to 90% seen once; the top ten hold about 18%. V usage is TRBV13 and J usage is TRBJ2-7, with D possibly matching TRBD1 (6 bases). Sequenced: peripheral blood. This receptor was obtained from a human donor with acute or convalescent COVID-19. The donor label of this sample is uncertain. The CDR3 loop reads CASSLGLNEGVKYF. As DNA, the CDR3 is TGTGCCAGCAGCTTAGGTCTTAACGAGGGGGTTAAGTACTTC.